This TCR beta chain stems from a study of vaccination and CD4 T cells after COVID-19. Only a few counts were recorded for this clonotype. The antigen is undetermined. Documented treatment: approximately 9-day PBMC culture with coronavirus spike peptide pools or control peptides (ViraFEST assay). Cultures of PBMCs, 1.5 million to 2 million per well, were set up with around 10 IU/ml IL-2 and around 9.8 ug/ml peptide pools. The CDR3 runs to 13 residues. Trimming pared 7 bases from V and 7 bases from J, leaving 19 bases between. Germline CDR1 DFQATT, CDR2 SNEGSKA (reference sequence). Cultured CD4+ T cell DNA was sequenced using the Oncomine TCR Beta short-read assay. MiXCR, run by TCRdb on the PCR reads, gives a single entry per CDR3 protein. In the table there are 20,000 to 30,000 distinct CDR3 sequences, less than 70% of which are singletons.

This receptor was identified in a human donor who had recovered from COVID-19. The chain joins TRBV20-1 to TRBJ1-2; TRBD1 is a possible D gene (5 bases). What was sequenced was CD4+ T cells from blood, cultured in vitro. In DNA, the CDR3 is TGCAGTGGTAAAATGCCAGGGAGGGGTGGCTACACCTTC. It encodes CSGKMPGRGGYTF.